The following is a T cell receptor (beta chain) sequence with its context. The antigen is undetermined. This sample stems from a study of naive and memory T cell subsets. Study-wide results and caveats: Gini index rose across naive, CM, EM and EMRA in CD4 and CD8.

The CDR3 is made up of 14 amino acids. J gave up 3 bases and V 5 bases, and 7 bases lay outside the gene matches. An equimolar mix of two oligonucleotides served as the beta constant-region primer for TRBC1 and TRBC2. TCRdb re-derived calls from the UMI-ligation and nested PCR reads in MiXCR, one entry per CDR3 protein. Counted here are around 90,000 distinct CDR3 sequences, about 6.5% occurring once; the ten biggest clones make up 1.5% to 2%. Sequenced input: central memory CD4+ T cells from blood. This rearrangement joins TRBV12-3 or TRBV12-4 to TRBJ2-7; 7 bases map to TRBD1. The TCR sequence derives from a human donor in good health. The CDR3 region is CASSRQGENYEQYF. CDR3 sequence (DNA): TGTGCCAGCAGTCGACAGGGAGAGAACTACGAGCAGTACTTC.